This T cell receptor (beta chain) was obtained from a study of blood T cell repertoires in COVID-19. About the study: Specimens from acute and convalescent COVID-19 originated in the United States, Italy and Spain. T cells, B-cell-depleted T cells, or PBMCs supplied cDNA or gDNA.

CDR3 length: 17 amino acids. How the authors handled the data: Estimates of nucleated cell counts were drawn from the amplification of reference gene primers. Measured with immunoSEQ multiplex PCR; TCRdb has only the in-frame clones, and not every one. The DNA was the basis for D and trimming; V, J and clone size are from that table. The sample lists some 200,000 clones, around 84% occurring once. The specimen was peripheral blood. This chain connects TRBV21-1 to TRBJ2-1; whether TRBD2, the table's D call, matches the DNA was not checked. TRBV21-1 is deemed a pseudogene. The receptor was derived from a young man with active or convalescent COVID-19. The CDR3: CASSTPPEREGGNEQFF. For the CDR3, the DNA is TGTGCCAGCAGCACCCCTCCTGAACGGGAGGGCGGGAATGAGCAGTTCTTC.